This T cell receptor (beta chain) was sequenced in a study of blood T cells in healthy people across ages. Looking at the study overall: There was about one barcoded beta molecule captured by template switching per two T cells. Regarding the study as a whole: Measured against age, TCR beta diversity per million T cells decreased in a roughly linear manner.

Next came a second PCR, run for about 7 to 12 cycles, which used a sample-barcoded 5' primer along with a J-beta primer mix. A tag from a template-switch adaptor with 12 random nucleotides marked each cDNA molecule. TCRdb recomputed calls from the 5' RACE reads with MiXCR, one row per CDR3 protein. The repertoire holds over 700,000 distinct CDR3 sequences, 20% to 30% seen once, with 9.4% in the top ten. V trimming: 3 bases; J trimming: 6 bases; junction bases outside the gene matches: 8. This CDR3 is built from 14 residues. Germline CDR1 reads DFQATT; CDR2 reads SNEGSKA (reference sequence). Concerning this clonotype: Its target is not known.

Separately, the same data were catalogued under a study of T cells of mothers and their children. That source adds: Whether related or unrelated, pairs show similar shaping of TCR recombination output by thymic selection.

The sequence was obtained from a boy younger than 18 in good health. The chain is built from TRBV20-1 and TRBJ2-7, with 10 bases that match TRBD1. The sample was blood. The CDR3 DNA reads TGCAGTGCTAGGTCAGGGACAGGGGAGGTCGAGCAGTACTTC. Its translation is CSARSGTGEVEQYF.